Presented here are 7 T cell receptor beta chains from one specimen sequenced in a study of CD8 T cells in ankylosing spondylitis (dated by TCRdb to about 2017). Library method: 5' RACE. This sample was sequenced with an Illumina HiSeq 2500. TCRdb reworked the public reads: Q25 trimming with fastp, MiXCR clone assembly, productive beta chains retained. Identical CDR3 proteins give one entry, which carries the most common genes and DNA. In all, the sample holds some 140,000 distinct CDR3 sequences, and 7.5% to 9.5% of those were seen once. Less than 7.5% of the sample lies in the top ten. Specimen: synovial fluid, either unsorted or a sorted T cell fraction (not recorded which). These receptors were collected from a male donor with ankylosing spondylitis.

In this sample, this clonotype turned up many times. The rearrangement joins TRBV6-1 to TRBJ2-1; 12 positions match TRBD2. Germline-derived CDR1 and CDR2 are MNHNS and SASEGT. CDR3 length: 16 amino acids. V dropped 5 bases and J dropped 9; count of bases not matched to a gene: 11. CDR3 loop: CASSHLAGGPWVEQFF. Written as DNA, the CDR3 is TGTGCCAGCAGTCATCTAGCGGGAGGGCCGTGGGTTGAGCAGTTCTTC.

The V and J genes are TRBV5-1 and TRBJ2-5; D tentatively reads TRBD1 or TRBD2 (5 bases each). V was cut by 7 bases and J by 4 bases, with 11 bases left in between. This CDR3 has 12 residues. Germline V lookup: CDR1 SGHRS, CDR2 YFSETQ. In DNA, the CDR3 is TGCGCCAGCGGGACCAGCGGAGAGACCCAGTACTTC. This encodes CASGTSGETQYF.

This clonotype was detected ten times or more. The chain uses TRBV18 and TRBJ1-1, with D possibly being TRBD1 (6 bases). CDR3 size: 14 residues. Germline V gives CDR1 KGHSH, CDR2 LQKENI. Trimming removed 3 bases at V and 1 base at J, with 9 bases between. The CDR3 protein is CASSPRGGNTEAFF. For the CDR3, the DNA is TGTGCCAGCTCACCGAGGGGGGGGAACACTGAAGCTTTCTTT.

The chain employs TRBV6-1 and TRBJ2-2, with TRBD2 matching over 7 bases. In germline, CDR1 is MNHNS, CDR2 SASEGT. This CDR3 is 16 amino acids long. The ends lost 7 bases at V and 4 bases at J; junction bases unmatched: 12. CDR3 loop: CASTTVAGVSTGELFF. CDR3 DNA sequence: TGTGCCAGCACCACGGTGGCGGGAGTGAGCACCGGGGAGCTGTTTTTT.

In its sample, this clonotype was seen many times. The genes are TRBV6-5 and TRBJ1-6; perhaps TRBD1 as D (5 bases). This CDR3 comprises 17 residues. Trimming shortened V by 4 bases and J by 8 bases, and 21 bases separated the two germline ends. Germline-derived CDR1 and CDR2 are MNHEY and SVGAGI. As DNA, the CDR3 is TGTGCCAGCAGTTCCGACTTTCGACAGCCCCGGGATTCACCCCTCCACTTT. It encodes CASSSDFRQPRDSPLHF.

This clonotype was observed at least ten times. The rearrangement uses TRBV4-2 and TRBJ1-3; 10 nucleotides line up with TRBD1. From germline, CDR1 is LGHNA and CDR2 YNFKEQ. The V and J ends lost 1 base and 8 bases, in that order; junction bases with no gene match: 8. The length of the CDR3 is 16 residues. The CDR3 bases are TGTGCCAGCAGCCAAGGCCAGACAGGGGGCAGAGACACCATATATTTT. It specifies CASSQGQTGGRDTIYF.

This clonotype was recorded many times. The V gene is TRBV20-1, the J gene TRBJ2-3; 9 nucleotides align to TRBD1. This CDR3 has 16 amino acids. After removal of 5 bases from V and 5 bases from J, the junction contained 14 bases not matched to a gene. CDR1 and CDR2 (germline): DFQATT, SNEGSKA (reference sequence). CDR3 coding DNA: TGCAGTGCTTCGACTCCCGGGACAGGGATTTTAGATACGCAGTATTTT. This encodes CSASTPGTGILDTQYF.